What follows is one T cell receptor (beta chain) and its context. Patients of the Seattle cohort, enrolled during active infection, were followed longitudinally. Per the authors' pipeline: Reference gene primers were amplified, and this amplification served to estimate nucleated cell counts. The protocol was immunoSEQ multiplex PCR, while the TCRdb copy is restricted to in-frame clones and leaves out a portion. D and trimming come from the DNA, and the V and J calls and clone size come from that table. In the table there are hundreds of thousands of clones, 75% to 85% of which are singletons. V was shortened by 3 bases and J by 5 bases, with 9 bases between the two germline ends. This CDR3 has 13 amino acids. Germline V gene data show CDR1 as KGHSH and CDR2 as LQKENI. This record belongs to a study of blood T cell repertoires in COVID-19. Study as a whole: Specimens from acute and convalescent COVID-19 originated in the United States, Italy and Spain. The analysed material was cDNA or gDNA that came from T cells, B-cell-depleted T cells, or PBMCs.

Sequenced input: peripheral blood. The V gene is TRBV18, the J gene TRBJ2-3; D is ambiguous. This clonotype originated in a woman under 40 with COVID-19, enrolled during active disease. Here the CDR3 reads CASSPDPRDTQYF. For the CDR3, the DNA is TGTGCCAGCTCACCCGATCCTAGAGATACGCAGTATTTT.